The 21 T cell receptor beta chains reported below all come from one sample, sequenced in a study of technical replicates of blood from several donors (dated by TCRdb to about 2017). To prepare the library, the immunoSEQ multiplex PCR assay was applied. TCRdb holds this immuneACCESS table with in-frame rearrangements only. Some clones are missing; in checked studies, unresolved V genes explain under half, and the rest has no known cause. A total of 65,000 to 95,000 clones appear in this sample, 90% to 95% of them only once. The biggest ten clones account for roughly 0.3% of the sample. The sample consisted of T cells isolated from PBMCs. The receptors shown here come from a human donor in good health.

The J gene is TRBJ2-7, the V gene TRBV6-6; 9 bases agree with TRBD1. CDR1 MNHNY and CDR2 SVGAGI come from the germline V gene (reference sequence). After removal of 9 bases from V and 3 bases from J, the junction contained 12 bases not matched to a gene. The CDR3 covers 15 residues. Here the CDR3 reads CARGHYRGHNYEQYF. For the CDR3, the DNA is TGTGCCAGGGGGCACTACAGGGGGCACAACTACGAGCAGTACTTC.

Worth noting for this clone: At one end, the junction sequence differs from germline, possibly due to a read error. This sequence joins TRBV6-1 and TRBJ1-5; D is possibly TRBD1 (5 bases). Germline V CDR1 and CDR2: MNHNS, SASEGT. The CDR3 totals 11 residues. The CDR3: CASSEAQGLDF. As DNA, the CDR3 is TGTGCCAGCAGTGAGGCGCAGGGTTTGGATTTT.

The CDR3, as DNA: TGCGCCAGCAGCCCCGGTGCTAGCGGAAGCACAGATACGCAGTATTTT. It yields the protein CASSPGASGSTDTQYF. The rearrangement links TRBV5-1 to TRBJ2-3; 7 bases align to TRBD2. The CDR3 covers 16 residues. The J segment lost 0 bases and the V segment lost 4 bases, leaving 8 bases of the junction unmatched. Germline-derived CDR1 and CDR2 are SGHRS and YFSETQ.

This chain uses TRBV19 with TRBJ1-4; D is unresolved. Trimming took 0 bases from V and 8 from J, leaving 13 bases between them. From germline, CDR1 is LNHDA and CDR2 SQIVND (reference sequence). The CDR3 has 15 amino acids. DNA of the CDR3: TGTGCCAGTAGTATAGATAGCGGGGTGGAGGAAAAACTGTTTTTT. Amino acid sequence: CASSIDSGVEEKLFF.

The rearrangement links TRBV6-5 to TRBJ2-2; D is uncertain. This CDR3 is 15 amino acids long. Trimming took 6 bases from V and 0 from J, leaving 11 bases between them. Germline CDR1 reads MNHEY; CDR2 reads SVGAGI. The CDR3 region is CASSPRNPNTGELFF. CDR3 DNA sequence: TGTGCCAGCAGCCCGAGAAACCCGAACACCGGGGAGCTGTTTTTT.

The CDR3 here is CASSEAPYRTEQYF. CDR3 in DNA: TGTGCCAGCAGTGAAGCGCCATACAGGACCGAGCAGTACTTC. The gene calls are TRBV27 and TRBJ2-7; a possible D gene is TRBD1 (5 bases). Between the trimmed V and J ends, which lost 5 bases and 6 bases, there was a span of 17 bases. This CDR3 region has 14 residues. The germline V gene encodes CDR1 MNHEY and CDR2 SMNVEV (reference sequence).

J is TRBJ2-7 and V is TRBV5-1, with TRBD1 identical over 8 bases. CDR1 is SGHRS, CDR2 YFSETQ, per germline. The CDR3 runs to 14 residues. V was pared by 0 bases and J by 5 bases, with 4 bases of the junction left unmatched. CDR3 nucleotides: TGCGCCAGCAGCTTGGGGACAGGGACCCACGAGCAGTACTTC. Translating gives CASSLGTGTHEQYF.

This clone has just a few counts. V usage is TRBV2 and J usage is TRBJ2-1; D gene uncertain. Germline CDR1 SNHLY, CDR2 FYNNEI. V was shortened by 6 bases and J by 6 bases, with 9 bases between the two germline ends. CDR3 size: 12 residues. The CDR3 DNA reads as TGTGCCAGCAGCTCCACGGGCAATGAGCAGTTCTTC. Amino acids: CASSSTGNEQFF.

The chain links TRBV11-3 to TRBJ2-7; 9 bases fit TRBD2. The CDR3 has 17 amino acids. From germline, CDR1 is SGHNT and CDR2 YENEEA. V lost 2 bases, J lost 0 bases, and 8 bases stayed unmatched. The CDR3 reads CASSLFPSGGSSYEQYF. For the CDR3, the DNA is TGTGCCAGCAGCTTATTTCCCAGCGGGGGGAGCTCCTACGAGCAGTACTTC.

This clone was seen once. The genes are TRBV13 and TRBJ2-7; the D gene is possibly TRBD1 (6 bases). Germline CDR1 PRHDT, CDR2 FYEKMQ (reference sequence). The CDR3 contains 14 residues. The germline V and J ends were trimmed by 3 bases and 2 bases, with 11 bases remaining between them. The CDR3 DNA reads TGTGCCAGCAGCTTCCCAGGGGCGACCTACGAGCAGTACTTC. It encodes CASSFPGATYEQYF.

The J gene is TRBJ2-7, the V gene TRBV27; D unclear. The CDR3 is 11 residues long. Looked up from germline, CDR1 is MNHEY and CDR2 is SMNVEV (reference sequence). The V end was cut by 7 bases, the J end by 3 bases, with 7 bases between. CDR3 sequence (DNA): TGTGCCAGCACCCTCTTCTACGAGCAGTACTTC. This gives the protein CASTLFYEQYF.

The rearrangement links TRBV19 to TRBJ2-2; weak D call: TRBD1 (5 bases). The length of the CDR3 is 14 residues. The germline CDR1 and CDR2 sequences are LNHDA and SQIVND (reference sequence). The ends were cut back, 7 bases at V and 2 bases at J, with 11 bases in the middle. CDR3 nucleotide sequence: TGTGCCAGTACCCTGACAGCAAACACCGGGGAGCTGTTTTTT. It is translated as CASTLTANTGELFF.

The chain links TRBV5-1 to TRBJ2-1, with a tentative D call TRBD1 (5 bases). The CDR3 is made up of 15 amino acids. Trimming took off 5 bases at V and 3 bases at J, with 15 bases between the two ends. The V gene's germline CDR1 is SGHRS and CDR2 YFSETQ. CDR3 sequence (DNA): TGCGCCAGCAGGCCTGACAGTTTCCTCTACAATGAGCAGTTCTTC. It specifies CASRPDSFLYNEQFF.

CDR3: CASSVRDRGTVGYGYTF. The DNA of the CDR3 is TGTGCCAGCAGCGTCCGGGACAGGGGTACTGTTGGCTATGGCTACACCTTC. The chain uses TRBV9 and TRBJ1-2; 10 nucleotides agree with TRBD1. The V segment lost 2 bases and the J segment 4 bases; nucleotides outside the gene matches: 11. The V gene's germline CDR1 is SGDLS and CDR2 YYNGEE. CDR3 length: 17 amino acids.

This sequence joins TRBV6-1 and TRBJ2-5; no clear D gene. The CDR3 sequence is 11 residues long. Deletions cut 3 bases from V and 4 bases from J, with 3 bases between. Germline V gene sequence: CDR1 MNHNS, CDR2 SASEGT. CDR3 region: CASSDRETQYF. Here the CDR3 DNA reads TGTGCCAGCAGTGATAGAGAGACCCAGTACTTC.

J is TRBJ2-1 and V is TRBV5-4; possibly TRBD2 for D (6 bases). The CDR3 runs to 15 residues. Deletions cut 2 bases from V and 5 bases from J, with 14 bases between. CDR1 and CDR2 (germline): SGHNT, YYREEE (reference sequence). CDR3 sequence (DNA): TGTGCCAGCAGCTTAGGTTGGGGAGGTGACAATGAGCAGTTCTTC. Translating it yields CASSLGWGGDNEQFF.

CDR3 loop: CASSVEARDTEAFF. The CDR3 nucleotides are TGTGCCAGCAGCGTAGAAGCCCGGGACACTGAAGCTTTCTTT. The rearrangement links TRBV9 to TRBJ1-1; D ambiguous. V lost 0 bases, J lost 3 bases, and 9 bases lay in between. The CDR3 extends over 14 amino acids. CDR1 and CDR2 from the germline V gene are SGDLS and YYNGEE.

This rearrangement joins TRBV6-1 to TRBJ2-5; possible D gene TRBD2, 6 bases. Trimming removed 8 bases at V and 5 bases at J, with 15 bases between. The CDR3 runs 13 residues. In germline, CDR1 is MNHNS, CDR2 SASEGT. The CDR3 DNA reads TGTGCCAGCTGGGTAGGAGGGAGCGAGACCCAGTACTTC. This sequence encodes CASWVGGSETQYF.

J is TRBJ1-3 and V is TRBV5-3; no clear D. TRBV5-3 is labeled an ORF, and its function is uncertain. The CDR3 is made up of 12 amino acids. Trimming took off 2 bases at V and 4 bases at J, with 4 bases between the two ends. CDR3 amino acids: CARSLAGNTIYF. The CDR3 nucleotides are TGTGCCAGAAGCTTAGCAGGAAACACCATATATTTT.

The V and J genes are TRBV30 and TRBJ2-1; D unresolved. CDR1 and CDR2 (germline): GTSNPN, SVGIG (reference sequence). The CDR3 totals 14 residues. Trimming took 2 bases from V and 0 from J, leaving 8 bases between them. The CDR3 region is CAWSPRASYNEQFF. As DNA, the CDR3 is TGTGCCTGGAGTCCCCGCGCCTCCTACAATGAGCAGTTCTTC.

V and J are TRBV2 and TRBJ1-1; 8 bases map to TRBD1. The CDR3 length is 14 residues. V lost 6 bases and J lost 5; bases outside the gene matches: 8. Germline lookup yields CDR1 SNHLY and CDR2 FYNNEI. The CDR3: CASSFGQGGTEAFF. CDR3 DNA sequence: TGTGCCAGCAGCTTCGGACAGGGCGGGACTGAAGCTTTCTTT.